This is a list of T cell receptor beta chains from one sample in a study of T cells after yellow fever vaccination. TCRdb redid the calling of the 5' RACE reads with MiXCR, one entry per CDR3 protein. The data hold some 340,000 distinct CDR3 sequences, with around 10% observed a single time. Here the sequenced sample was CD4+ T cells sorted from PBMCs, taken 45 days after the yellow fever booster vaccination. The source is a man in his late teens or twenties who received the YFV17D yellow fever vaccine. Both conserved end residues are part of each CDR3. The order of the fields is CDR3 length, D gene, J gene, clone size, V gene, CDR3 DNA, CDR3 protein. The D gene is left open where the match is weak. The listing skips clone size in some rows; elsewhere it reads once, few, many or a size class.

length: 13; D: TRBD2; J: TRBJ2-5; size: few; V: TRBV2; DNA: TGTGCCAGCACGGGGGGAATGGAGGAGACCCAGTACTTC; CDR3: CASTGGMEETQYF
length: 15; D: .; J: TRBJ2-2; size: many; V: TRBV12-3/TRBV12-4; DNA: TGTGCCAGCAGTTTAGGAGGGGGGGACACCGGGGAGCTGTTTTTT; CDR3: CASSLGGGDTGELFF
length: 15; D: .; J: TRBJ2-5; size: .; V: TRBV10-1; DNA: TGCGCCAGCAGTGAGTCCCTGGCTGGACCCGAGACCCAGTACTTC; CDR3: CASSESLAGPETQYF
length: 15; D: TRBD2; J: TRBJ2-5; size: .; V: TRBV5-1; DNA: TGCGCCAGCAGTTACCAGACTAGCCCTGAAGAGACCCAGTACTTC; CDR3: CASSYQTSPEETQYF
length: 12; D: .; J: TRBJ2-7; size: few; V: TRBV5-1; DNA: TGCGCCAGCAGCTTGGGGAAGAGCGAGCAGTACTTC; CDR3: CASSLGKSEQYF
length: 12; D: TRBD2; J: TRBJ2-2; size: .; V: TRBV20-1; DNA: TGCAGTCCAGGCGGGGGGGGCGGGGAGCTGTTTTTT; CDR3: CSPGGGGGELFF
length: 15; D: TRBD1; J: TRBJ1-4; size: few; V: TRBV7-6; DNA: TGTGCCAGCAGCCGCTGGACAGGAGTCAATGAAAAACTGTTTTTT; CDR3: CASSRWTGVNEKLFF
length: 13; D: .; J: TRBJ2-3; size: .; V: TRBV4-2; DNA: TGTGCCAACAGCCAAGGCGACGAAGATACGCAGTATTTT; CDR3: CANSQGDEDTQYF
length: 11; D: .; J: TRBJ2-3; size: .; V: TRBV7-2; DNA: TGTGCCAGCAGCTTACGATATACGCAGTATTTT; CDR3: CASSLRYTQYF
length: 13; D: .; J: TRBJ2-7; size: many; V: TRBV12-3/TRBV12-4; DNA: TGTGCCAGCAGTTTCTCAGGGGTCAACGAGCAGTACTTC; CDR3: CASSFSGVNEQYF
length: 15; D: TRBD2; J: TRBJ2-3; size: few; V: TRBV7-2; DNA: TGTGCCAGCAGCCCGCCGGGACTAGTTGGAGATACGCAGTATTTT; CDR3: CASSPPGLVGDTQYF
length: 16; D: .; J: TRBJ1-4; size: .; V: TRBV4-1; DNA: TGCGCCAGCAGCCAAGAGTGGGCCAGCAGTCGGGAAAAACTGTTTTTT; CDR3: CASSQEWASSREKLFF
length: 16; D: .; J: TRBJ1-3; size: .; V: TRBV12-3/TRBV12-4; DNA: TGTGCCAGCAGTCCGGGCCTACCAGACTCTGGAAACACCATATATTTT; CDR3: CASSPGLPDSGNTIYF
length: 16; D: .; J: TRBJ2-7; size: few; V: TRBV7-2; DNA: TGTGCCAGCAGCTTGTTGCGACCCGCCCGCAGCTACGAGCAGTACTTC; CDR3: CASSLLRPARSYEQYF
length: 13; D: .; J: TRBJ1-2; size: .; V: TRBV5-4; DNA: TGTGCCAGCAGCTTGGTTATGGAAGGCGGCTACACCTTC; CDR3: CASSLVMEGGYTF
length: 11; D: .; J: TRBJ2-5; size: few; V: TRBV7-2; DNA: TGTGCCAGCAGCGGCAGGGAGACCCAGTACTTC; CDR3: CASSGRETQYF
length: 13; D: .; J: TRBJ1-2; size: few; V: TRBV6-1; DNA: TGTGCCAGCAGTGCCACAGAGGCGGGAGGCTACACCTTC; CDR3: CASSATEAGGYTF
length: 14; D: .; J: TRBJ2-4; size: few; V: TRBV28; DNA: TGTGCCAGCAGCCAACCTGGGGCCAAAAACATTCAGTACTTC; CDR3: CASSQPGAKNIQYF
length: 14; D: TRBD2; J: TRBJ2-5; size: few; V: TRBV10-3; DNA: TGTGCCATCTCTTCTAGCGGGGTAGGAGAGACCCAGTACTTC; CDR3: CAISSSGVGETQYF
length: 14; D: .; J: TRBJ1-2; size: .; V: TRBV18; DNA: TGTGCCAGCTCACCAATACAGGGTGGCTATGGCTACACCTTC; CDR3: CASSPIQGGYGYTF
length: 13; D: .; J: TRBJ1-5; size: .; V: TRBV7-2; DNA: TGTGCCAGCAGCTCGTATAGCAATCAGCCCCAGCATTTT; CDR3: CASSSYSNQPQHF
length: 18; D: .; J: TRBJ2-5; size: .; V: TRBV27; DNA: TGTGCCAGCAGTTTAGGCAAGGGCAGGGGAGTCCACCAAGAGACCCAGTACTTC; CDR3: CASSLGKGRGVHQETQYF
length: 16; D: TRBD1; J: TRBJ1-1; size: .; V: TRBV11-2; DNA: TGTGCCAGCAGCCCGAACTGGGACAGGGTAGGCACTGAAGCTTTCTTT; CDR3: CASSPNWDRVGTEAFF
length: 16; D: TRBD2; J: TRBJ2-5; size: few; V: TRBV9; DNA: TGTGCCAGCAGCGAGAGGTCTAGCGGGGACCAAGAGACCCAGTACTTC; CDR3: CASSERSSGDQETQYF
length: 13; D: .; J: TRBJ1-2; size: many; V: TRBV12-3/TRBV12-4; DNA: TGTGCCAGCAGTTTGAAAGGGGGCTATGGCTACACCTTC; CDR3: CASSLKGGYGYTF
length: 12; D: TRBD2; J: TRBJ2-5; size: few; V: TRBV7-9; DNA: TGTGCGGGAGCGGGGACCCGGGAGACCCAGTACTTC; CDR3: CAGAGTRETQYF
length: 19; D: TRBD1; J: TRBJ1-2; size: .; V: TRBV6-5; DNA: TGTGCCAGCAGTTACTCAACCCCGGGACAGGGGGCGCCTAACTATGGCTACACCTTC; CDR3: CASSYSTPGQGAPNYGYTF
length: 14; D: TRBD1; J: TRBJ2-2; size: .; V: TRBV7-9; DNA: TGTGCCAGCAGCCGGGACAGGGCCACCGGGGAGCTGTTTTTT; CDR3: CASSRDRATGELFF
length: 13; D: .; J: TRBJ1-4; size: few; V: TRBV4-1; DNA: TGCGCCAGCAGCCAACCCGGACGTGAGAGTCTGTTTTTT; CDR3: CASSQPGRESLFF
length: 15; D: TRBD2; J: TRBJ2-7; size: .; V: TRBV5-1; DNA: TGCGCCAGCAGCTTCTTGGGGGGGAACTCCTACGAGCAGTACTTC; CDR3: CASSFLGGNSYEQYF
length: 14; D: .; J: TRBJ1-1; size: many; V: TRBV3-1; DNA: TGTGCCAGCAGCCTGTTTAGTACGAACACTGAAGCTTTCTTT; CDR3: CASSLFSTNTEAFF
length: 13; D: TRBD1; J: TRBJ1-5; size: few; V: TRBV20-1; DNA: TGCAGTGCCAGACGGCCAGGGGGCCAGCCCCAGCATTTT; CDR3: CSARRPGGQPQHF
length: 20; D: .; J: TRBJ1-3; size: .; V: TRBV12-3/TRBV12-4; DNA: TGTGCCAGCAGCCGCCCTCCGGGAAGAGCCGCTTGGGGCTCTGGAAACACCATATATTTT; CDR3: CASSRPPGRAAWGSGNTIYF
length: 15; D: .; J: TRBJ2-6; size: many; V: TRBV27; DNA: TGTGCCAGCAGACCGGACAGACCTGGGGCCAACGTCCTGACTTTC; CDR3: CASRPDRPGANVLTF
length: 14; D: .; J: TRBJ2-5; size: few; V: TRBV20-1; DNA: TGCAGTGCTGAAGACGAAGGGTTCGGAGAGACCCAGTACTTC; CDR3: CSAEDEGFGETQYF
length: 13; D: .; J: TRBJ2-5; size: .; V: TRBV10-3; DNA: TGTGCCATCAGACGGGACGGGCAAGAGACCCAGTACTTC; CDR3: CAIRRDGQETQYF
length: 14; D: .; J: TRBJ2-3; size: many; V: TRBV3-1; DNA: TGTGCCAGCAGTTTGATATCCGGGGAGGATACGCAGTATTTT; CDR3: CASSLISGEDTQYF
length: 15; D: .; J: TRBJ1-3; size: .; V: TRBV7-2; DNA: TGTGCCAGCAGCTTAGTGGGCAGCTCTGGAAACACCATATATTTT; CDR3: CASSLVGSSGNTIYF
length: 16; D: .; J: TRBJ1-6; size: .; V: TRBV6-5; DNA: TGTGCCAGCAGTGATCATGAAGGGTTCCATAATTCACCCCTCCACTTT; CDR3: CASSDHEGFHNSPLHF
length: 16; D: .; J: TRBJ2-1; size: few; V: TRBV5-1; DNA: TGCGCCAGCAGCTTGGCCGAAGCTAGCGAAAAAAATGAGCAGTTCTTC; CDR3: CASSLAEASEKNEQFF
length: 15; D: .; J: TRBJ2-2; size: few; V: TRBV5-4; DNA: TGTGCCAGCAGCTTGGACCCCATGGGCACCGGGGAGCTGTTTTTT; CDR3: CASSLDPMGTGELFF
length: 17; D: .; J: TRBJ1-4; size: .; V: TRBV11-2; DNA: TGTGCCAGCAGCTCCCGGGGCCTAGGTCGTACTAATGAAAAACTGTTTTTT; CDR3: CASSSRGLGRTNEKLFF
length: 14; D: .; J: TRBJ1-2; size: .; V: TRBV25-1; DNA: TGTGCCAGCAGTGGGGACGTACCTTCCTATGGCTACACCTTC; CDR3: CASSGDVPSYGYTF
length: 16; D: .; J: TRBJ2-3; size: .; V: TRBV5-1; DNA: TGCGCCAGCAGCCTCCTATGGGCGGGGAGCACAGATACGCAGTATTTT; CDR3: CASSLLWAGSTDTQYF
length: 15; D: .; J: TRBJ2-5; size: .; V: TRBV5-1; DNA: TGCGCCAGCGGCGTCGGGCAGGCAGCCCAAGAGACCCAGTACTTC; CDR3: CASGVGQAAQETQYF
length: 15; D: TRBD1; J: TRBJ2-3; size: .; V: TRBV2; DNA: TGTGCCAGCAGTCGGACAGGGGGAAGCACAGATACGCAGTATTTT; CDR3: CASSRTGGSTDTQYF
length: 16; D: TRBD1; J: TRBJ2-7; size: .; V: TRBV12-3/TRBV12-4; DNA: TGTGCCAGCAGTTTGGGAAACAACAGGGGAGCCTACGAGCAGTACTTC; CDR3: CASSLGNNRGAYEQYF